This record covers a single TCR beta chain. This sample stems from a study of T cell changes during pregnancy in multiple sclerosis. The repertoire was sequenced with immunoSEQ multiplex PCR; TCRdb's copy has only in-frame clones and lacks some. The data contain 55,000 to 70,000 clones, 75% to 90% of them seen just once; the ten biggest clones take up approximately 1.8%. The CDR3 loop spans 14 amino acids. Germline V lookup: CDR1 MNHEY, CDR2 SMNVEV (reference sequence). V gave up 2 bases and J gave up 4 bases, with 11 bases separating them. The origin of this receptor is a female donor with multiple sclerosis, enrolled in a pregnancy study. The chain recombines TRBV27 with TRBJ2-5; D may be TRBD2 (5 bases). Sequences were derived from peripheral blood, sampled after pregnancy. The CDR3 protein is CASSLRGPPETQYF. CDR3 in DNA: TGTGCCAGCAGTTTACGCGGGCCCCCAGAGACCCAGTACTTC.